This entry is about one T cell receptor beta chain. Treatment defined: oral pan-JAK inhibitor, 5-10 mg twice daily. Extracted RNA was reverse transcribed, and the resulting cDNA served as sequencing template. Generated by immunoSEQ multiplex PCR, the TCRdb table keeps only in-frame clones and is missing some. This sample has approximately 210,000 clones, with approximately 60% found just once. Germline-derived CDR1 and CDR2 are LGHNA and YSLEER. The CDR3 spans 16 residues. V was clipped by 4 bases and J by 2 bases, with 16 bases between them. The data are from a study of CD8+ T cells in alopecia areata.

This chain joins TRBV4-3 and TRBJ2-3, with D perhaps matching TRBD2 (7 bases). The sample consisted of CD4+ T cells sorted from blood, taken at week 4, from a patient treated with tofacitinib. The TCR comes from a human donor with alopecia areata. Here the CDR3 DNA reads TGCGCCAGCAGCCCCCGTGGGCGGGGGCCCACAGATACGCAGTATTTT. As protein: CASSPRGRGPTDTQYF.